The rows below give T cell receptor beta chains drawn from one sample of a study of human T cells and chemical hapten exposure. TCRdb re-analysed the RACE reads in MiXCR, keeping a single row per CDR3 protein. The sample carries tens of thousands of distinct CDR3 sequences, around 12% recorded once. The sample consisted of whole blood, taken in connection with sensitization to the hapten diphenylcyclopropenone (DPC). These receptors all come from a man younger than 45 with alopecia areata. Some clones in this sample may be carry-over from other donors' samples. Both conserved end residues are part of each CDR3. D genes are given only for firm matches. A row's size may be missing; if present it is once, few, many or a size class.

J | size | V | D | DNA | CDR3
TRBJ1-2 | NA | TRBV4-1 | NA | TGCGCCAGCAGCCAAGTTTTAGGGGGACGGTTCTATGGCTACACCTTC | CASSQVLGGRFYGYTF
TRBJ2-3 | many | TRBV24-1 | NA | TGTTCAGGCCCAAGCACAGATACGCAGTATTTT | CSGPSTDTQYF
TRBJ1-1 | few | TRBV5-5 | NA | TGTGCCAGCAGCTTTCGCAGGGCAGACACTGAAGCTTTCTTT | CASSFRRADTEAFF
TRBJ2-7 | few | TRBV7-9 | TRBD1 | TGTGCCAGCAGCCCGCCCAGGGGGAGCTCCTACGAGCAGTACTTC | CASSPPRGSSYEQYF
TRBJ2-7 | few | TRBV9 | TRBD2 | TGTGCCAGCAGCGGCCGGGGACTAGCGGGGCCCTCCTACGAGCAGTACTTC | CASSGRGLAGPSYEQYF
TRBJ2-2 | few | TRBV9 | NA | TGTGCCAGCAGGCCGGGACGGCCTGGCTACGAGGACGGGGAGCTGTTTTTT | CASRPGRPGYEDGELFF
TRBJ2-4 | few | TRBV20-1 | NA | TGCAGTGCTAGCCAGACGGGCATTCAGTACTTC | CSASQTGIQYF
TRBJ1-6 | NA | TRBV4-2 | TRBD1 | TGTGCCAGCAGCCAGGCGGGACAGGATAATTCACCCCTCCACTTT | CASSQAGQDNSPLHF
TRBJ1-2 | NA | TRBV6-5 | TRBD1 | TGTGCCAGCACCCTAGGACAGGGGGACTATGGCTACACCTTC | CASTLGQGDYGYTF
TRBJ1-3 | NA | TRBV20-1 | NA | TGCAGTGCTTTCTGGTTAAGGGGCGTTGGAAACACCATATATTTT | CSAFWLRGVGNTIYF
TRBJ1-1 | NA | TRBV18 | NA | TGTGCCAGCTCACTGACAAAACAGGGTTTAGGCACTGAAGCTTTCTTT | CASSLTKQGLGTEAFF
TRBJ2-5 | many | TRBV5-1 | TRBD1 | TGCGCCAGCAGCGCGACAGGGGGCGTATCAGAGACCCAGTACTTC | CASSATGGVSETQYF
TRBJ2-5 | few | TRBV6-2/TRBV6-3 | TRBD1 | TGTGCCAGCAGGGACAGGGCGGAGACCCAGTACTTC | CASRDRAETQYF
TRBJ1-1 | NA | TRBV7-3 | TRBD1 | TGTGCCAGCAGCGAACAGGGGGAAGGGGTGAGCACTGAAGCTTTCTTT | CASSEQGEGVSTEAFF
TRBJ1-1 | many | TRBV12-1 | NA | TGTGCCAGCAGCTTTGGTGGCAGGGGTAACGACTCCATGAACACTGAAGCTTTCTTT | CASSFGGRGNDSMNTEAFF
TRBJ2-1 | once | TRBV20-1 | TRBD2 | TGCAGTGCCGGAGGGACTAGCGGGGGGGCCTACAATGAGCAGTTCTTC | CSAGGTSGGAYNEQFF
TRBJ2-1 | many | TRBV24-1 | NA | TGTGCCACCAGTGACACGACCGAGAGCTCCTACAATGAGCAGTTCTTC | CATSDTTESSYNEQFF
TRBJ2-4 | NA | TRBV28 | TRBD1 | TGTGCCAGCAGTTTCTGGACAGGGGGCGGTGGTGGTCAGTACTTC | CASSFWTGGGGGQYF
TRBJ1-2 | many | TRBV20-1 | NA | TGCAGTGCTAGAGACTATAGGGCCTATGGCTACACCTTC | CSARDYRAYGYTF
TRBJ2-1 | NA | TRBV5-4 | TRBD2 | TGTGCCAGCAGCTTAGGACTAGTTGACCAGAATGAGCAGTTCTTC | CASSLGLVDQNEQFF
TRBJ1-1 | many | TRBV10-2 | NA | TGCGCCAGCAGTGATACCCCCCTTACGCTGGGGACTGAAGCTTTCTTT | CASSDTPLTLGTEAFF
TRBJ2-3 | few | TRBV28 | NA | TGTGCCAGCAGTTTAACCTCGACACTAAAGGGCACAGATACGCAGTATTTT | CASSLTSTLKGTDTQYF
TRBJ2-2 | NA | TRBV6-4 | NA | TGTGCCAGCAGTGACAGGGCTAACGGGGAGCTGTTTTTT | CASSDRANGELFF
TRBJ2-3 | many | TRBV24-1 | NA | TGTGCCACCAGTGATTATAGGTGGGGGCAACGGTCAGATACGCAGTATTTT | CATSDYRWGQRSDTQYF
TRBJ1-1 | few | TRBV5-5 | NA | TGTGCCAGCAGCTTGTTCGTGGGGTATACTGAAGCTTTCTTT | CASSLFVGYTEAFF
TRBJ2-7 | many | TRBV4-2 | TRBD2 | TGTGCCAGCAGCCAAGAAGGGACTACTGAGCAGTACTTC | CASSQEGTTEQYF
TRBJ1-5 | many | TRBV7-3 | TRBD1 | TGTGCCAGCAGCTCCCCCCTCCGGGACAGCTTACAGCCCCAGCATTTT | CASSSPLRDSLQPQHF
TRBJ2-1 | NA | TRBV29-1 | TRBD2 | TGCAGCGTGGGGACTAGCGGGGGGGCTTCCTACAATGAGCAGTTCTTC | CSVGTSGGASYNEQFF
TRBJ1-5 | many | TRBV19 | NA | TGTGCCAGTAGAGAGACAGGTACACATCAGCCCCAGCATTTT | CASRETGTHQPQHF
TRBJ2-3 | many | TRBV7-2 | TRBD2 | TGTGCCAGCAGTTTAGGACTAGCGGGGGGCACAGATACGCAGTATTTT | CASSLGLAGGTDTQYF
TRBJ1-2 | many | TRBV28 | NA | TGTGCCAGCATCAACCCGCGGACTTATAGGGATGGCTACACCTTC | CASINPRTYRDGYTF
TRBJ2-3 | few | TRBV9 | NA | TGTGCCAGCAGCCTCCCAACCGAGCAGGGATACACAGATACGCAGTATTTT | CASSLPTEQGYTDTQYF
TRBJ1-2 | few | TRBV3-1 | NA | TGTGCCAGCAGCCAAGGTACTGCGGGGGGCTACACCTTC | CASSQGTAGGYTF
TRBJ1-6 | NA | TRBV3-1 | NA | TGTGCCAGCAGCCCGGGATTGTTAAATTCACCCCTCCACTTT | CASSPGLLNSPLHF
TRBJ2-7 | few | TRBV7-2 | NA | TGTGCCAGCAGCTTAGTAGTGGATTACGAGCAGTACTTC | CASSLVVDYEQYF
TRBJ2-1 | NA | TRBV20-1 | TRBD2 | TGCAGTGCCCACCCGGGGCTAGCGGGGGGCAATGAGCAGTTCTTC | CSAHPGLAGGNEQFF
TRBJ2-5 | many | TRBV5-6 | NA | TGTGCCAGCAGCTCGTTCGGGGACGAAGAGACCCAGTACTTC | CASSSFGDEETQYF
TRBJ2-7 | few | TRBV7-8 | NA | TGTGCCAGCAGCCGTGGGGGTTACGAGCAGTACTTC | CASSRGGYEQYF
TRBJ2-3 | NA | TRBV28 | TRBD2 | TGTGCCAGCCCCCCGAGCGGGGGGGTTAGCACAGATACGCAGTATTTT | CASPPSGGVSTDTQYF
TRBJ2-7 | many | TRBV12-3/TRBV12-4 | TRBD1 | TGTGCCAGCAGTTACCGATCCCCCGGGACAGTCTTAGATTACGAGCAGTACTTC | CASSYRSPGTVLDYEQYF
TRBJ2-4 | few | TRBV2 | NA | TGTGCCAGCAGGAGGTTGGCCGAAAACATTCAGTACTTC | CASRRLAENIQYF
TRBJ2-5 | many | TRBV5-1 | NA | TGCGCCAGCAGCTTGGGCTTCGGCGGGCAAGAGACCCAGTACTTC | CASSLGFGGQETQYF
TRBJ1-5 | many | TRBV28 | NA | TGTGCCAGCAGTTCGGCCGGGTTCCCACGAAATCAGCCCCAGCATTTT | CASSSAGFPRNQPQHF
TRBJ2-2 | NA | TRBV20-1 | TRBD1 | TGCAGTGCCAGGGGGGACAGGGGTCGGGAGCTGTTTTTT | CSARGDRGRELFF
TRBJ1-1 | few | TRBV6-6 | NA | TGTGCCAGTTGTCACGAAGGGGGGAGCACTGAAGCTTTCTTT | CASCHEGGSTEAFF
TRBJ1-1 | many | TRBV29-1 | NA | TGCAGCGTTGATGGCCCAGGGCGCACTGAAGCTTTCTTT | CSVDGPGRTEAFF
TRBJ2-5 | many | TRBV5-1 | NA | TGCGCCAGCAGCTTGAAGGGCGAGACCCAGTACTTC | CASSLKGETQYF
TRBJ1-1 | few | TRBV6-2/TRBV6-3 | NA | TGTGCCAGCAACCGGGGCGGCACTGAAGCTTTCTTT | CASNRGGTEAFF
TRBJ1-1 | few | TRBV10-3 | NA | TGTGCCATCAGCGTGACAGGACCGAACACTGAAGCTTTCTTT | CAISVTGPNTEAFF
TRBJ2-5 | NA | TRBV2 | NA | TGTGCCAGCAGTGAGGAGACCATGGAGACCCAGTACTTC | CASSEETMETQYF
TRBJ1-1 | few | TRBV10-3 | NA | TGTGCCATCAGTGAGACAGGGCTGAACACTGAAGCTTTCTTT | CAISETGLNTEAFF
TRBJ1-4 | few | TRBV7-2 | NA | TGTGCCAGCAGCTTGCGACTTGCAACTAATGAAAAACTGTTTTTT | CASSLRLATNEKLFF
TRBJ2-1 | few | TRBV3-1 | TRBD2 | TGTGCCAGCAGCCAAGTACTAGCGGGGGGGCCGGAGCAGTTCTTC | CASSQVLAGGPEQFF
TRBJ2-7 | once | TRBV20-1 | NA | TGCAGTGCTAGAGTGAGTGACTACGAGCAGTACTTC | CSARVSDYEQYF